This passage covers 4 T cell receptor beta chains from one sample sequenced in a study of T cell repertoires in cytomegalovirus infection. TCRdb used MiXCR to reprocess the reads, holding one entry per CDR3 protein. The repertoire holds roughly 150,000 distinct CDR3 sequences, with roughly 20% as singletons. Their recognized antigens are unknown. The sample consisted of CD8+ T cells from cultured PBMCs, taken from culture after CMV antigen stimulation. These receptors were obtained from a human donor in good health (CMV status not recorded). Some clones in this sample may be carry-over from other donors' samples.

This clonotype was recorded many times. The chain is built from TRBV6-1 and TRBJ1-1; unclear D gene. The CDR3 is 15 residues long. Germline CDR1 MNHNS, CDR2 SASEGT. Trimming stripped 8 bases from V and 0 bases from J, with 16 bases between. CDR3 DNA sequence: TGTGCCAGCGCCTTGAGCGGTACTATGAACACTGAAGCTTTCTTT. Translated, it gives CASALSGTMNTEAFF.

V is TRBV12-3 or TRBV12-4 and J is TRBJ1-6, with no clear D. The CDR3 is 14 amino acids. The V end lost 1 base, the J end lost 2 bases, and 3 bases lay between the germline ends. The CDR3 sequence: CASSLGPYNSPLHF. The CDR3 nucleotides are TGTGCCAGCAGTTTAGGCCCCTATAATTCACCCCTCCACTTT.

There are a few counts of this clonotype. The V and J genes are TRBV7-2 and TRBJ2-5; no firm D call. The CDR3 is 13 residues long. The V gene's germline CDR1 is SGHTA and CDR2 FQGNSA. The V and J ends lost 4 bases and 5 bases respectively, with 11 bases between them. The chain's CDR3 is CASSSPTQETQYF. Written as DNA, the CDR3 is TGTGCCAGCAGCTCACCTACTCAGGAGACCCAGTACTTC.

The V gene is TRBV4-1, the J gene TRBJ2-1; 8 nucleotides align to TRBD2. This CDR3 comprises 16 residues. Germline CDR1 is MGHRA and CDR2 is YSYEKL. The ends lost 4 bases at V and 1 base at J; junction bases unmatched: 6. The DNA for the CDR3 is TGCGCCAGCAGCCCTAGGTCGGGAGGGTCCTACAATGAGCAGTTCTTC. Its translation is CASSPRSGGSYNEQFF.